Below, 30 T cell receptor beta chains from the same sample are listed, as sequenced in a study of T cell responses to AZD1222 COVID-19 vaccine. TCRdb's table, derived via immunoSEQ multiplex PCR, lists solely in-frame clones and lacks some. The profile shows about 160,000 clones, around 92% of them singletons. This sample comprised peripheral blood, obtained on day 0 of MenACWY control vaccination. The receptors originated from an adult in good health.

The V gene is TRBV30, the J gene TRBJ2-5; 7 nucleotides match TRBD2. CDR3 length: 14 residues. Germline V gene lookup returns CDR1 GTSNPN and CDR2 SVGIG (reference sequence). V gave up 1 base and J gave up 5 bases; unmatched junction bases: 7. CDR3 nucleotides: TGTGCCTGGAGTGCCGGGGGGAGTTGGGAGACCCAGTACTTC. It translates to CAWSAGGSWETQYF.

The chain is built from TRBV30 and TRBJ1-1, with D unresolved. Deletions cut 2 bases from V and 1 base from J, with 11 bases between. The germline V gene encodes CDR1 GTSNPN and CDR2 SVGIG (reference sequence). The CDR3 consists of 14 residues. The DNA of the CDR3 is TGTGCCTGGAGTTATCCCAGCCCGAACACTGAAGCTTTCTTT. This encodes CAWSYPSPNTEAFF.

The rearrangement uses TRBV6-5 and TRBJ1-2, with TRBD1 as a possible D gene (6 bases). Between the trimmed V and J ends, which lost 6 bases and 4 bases, there was a span of 12 bases. CDR1 and CDR2 (germline): MNHEY, SVGAGI. The CDR3 has 13 amino acids. Here the CDR3 reads CASSLQGGYGYTF. CDR3 DNA: TGTGCCAGCAGCTTACAGGGTGGCTATGGCTACACCTTC.

This sequence joins TRBV6-6 and TRBJ2-7, with D perhaps being TRBD1 or TRBD2 (6 bases each). CDR1 and CDR2 from the germline V gene are MNHNY and SVGAGI (reference sequence). The CDR3 covers 16 residues. The V end lost 2 bases, the J end lost 3 bases, and 17 bases lay between the germline ends. The CDR3 loop reads CASSYMGAGGSYEQYF. In nucleotides, the CDR3 is TGTGCCAGCAGTTACATGGGGGCCGGGGGAAGCTACGAGCAGTACTTC.

The rearrangement links TRBV30 to TRBJ1-5; 8 bases are shared with TRBD1. Germline V gives CDR1 GTSNPN, CDR2 SVGIG (reference sequence). CDR3 length equals 15 residues. The V gene end was trimmed by 2 bases and the J gene end by 4 bases; junction bases not matched to a gene: 7. In nucleotides, the CDR3 is TGTGCCTGGAGTCCAAAGACAGGGGAAAATCAGCCCCAGCATTTT. This encodes CAWSPKTGENQPQHF.

The chain is built from TRBV21-1 and TRBJ2-5; the D call in the table, TRBD2, was not verified against the DNA. TRBV21-1 is deemed a pseudogene. The CDR3 is 14 residues long. CDR3 coding DNA: TGTGCCAGCAGCAAAGAAATAGGGAGGAAGACCCAGTACTTC. Protein product: CASSKEIGRKTQYF.

This chain connects TRBV24-1 to TRBJ2-6; D is unclear. V was clipped by 10 bases and J by 2 bases, with 5 bases between them. The CDR3 extends over 12 amino acids. Germline CDR1 reads KGHDR; CDR2 reads SFDVKD. The CDR3: CATAPGANVLTF. The CDR3 coding sequence is TGTGCCACTGCTCCTGGGGCCAACGTCCTGACTTTC.

V is TRBV9 and J is TRBJ2-3, with 10 bases lining up with TRBD2. V gave up 6 bases and J gave up 6 bases; unmatched junction bases: 7. The CDR3 is 14 residues long. Germline values: CDR1 SGDLS, CDR2 YYNGEE. CDR3 sequence: CASNRPAGGDTQYF. In DNA form, the CDR3 reads TGTGCCAGCAACCGTCCAGCGGGAGGGGATACGCAGTATTTT.

The V and J genes are TRBV6-5 and TRBJ2-3, with TRBD2 matching 10 bases. The CDR3 contains 15 residues. J was trimmed by 4 bases and V by 5 bases; bases with no gene match: 6. Germline V gene lookup returns CDR1 MNHEY and CDR2 SVGAGI. The CDR3, as DNA: TGTGCCAGCAGTCTAGCGGGAGATTGGCCAGATACGCAGTATTTT. Its translation is CASSLAGDWPDTQYF.

The rearrangement joins TRBV25-1 to TRBJ2-5, with D unclear. Trimming removed 6 bases at V and 3 bases at J, with 5 bases between. Germline CDR1 MGHDK, CDR2 SYGVNS. The CDR3 sequence is 11 residues long. CDR3 sequence reads: CASRKKETQYF. CDR3 bases: TGTGCCAGCAGGAAAAAAGAGACCCAGTACTTC.

The chain employs TRBV29-1 and TRBJ1-1; D possibly corresponds to TRBD1 (5 bases). Germline CDR1 and CDR2: SQVTM and ANQGSEA. Trimming shortened V by 7 bases and J by 1 base, and 10 bases separated the two germline ends. This CDR3 spans 12 amino acids. The CDR3 region is CSGQSPNTEAFF. The CDR3, as DNA: TGCAGCGGACAGAGCCCGAACACTGAAGCTTTCTTT.

This clone was seen once. This chain connects TRBV28 to TRBJ2-7; the match to TRBD2 covers 7 bases. Germline V CDR1 and CDR2: MDHEN, SYDVKM. This CDR3 contains 14 residues. J was trimmed by 0 bases and V by 6 bases; bases with no gene match: 5. The CDR3 bases are TGTGCCAGCAGACTAGCGCCAAGCTCCTACGAGCAGTACTTC. Amino acid sequence: CASRLAPSSYEQYF.

This sequence joins TRBV27 and TRBJ2-2, with D possibly called TRBD1 or TRBD2 (5 bases each). Germline-derived CDR1 and CDR2 are MNHEY and SMNVEV (reference sequence). The CDR3 is 17 residues long. Trimming pared 4 bases from V and 6 bases from J, leaving 21 bases between. CDR3 DNA sequence: TGTGCCAGCAGTTCCCTAGCCGCTAGGGGAGCCCCCGGGGAGCTGTTTTTT. It codes for CASSSLAARGAPGELFF.

The chain is built from TRBV7-2 and TRBJ2-7; 11 nucleotides agree with TRBD2. The CDR3 length is 16 residues. Germline CDR1 SGHTA, CDR2 FQGNSA. Trimming removed 3 bases from V and 2 bases from J; junction bases left unmatched: 6. The CDR3 reads CASSLVAGGPPYEQYF. DNA of the CDR3: TGTGCCAGCAGCTTGGTAGCGGGAGGGCCCCCCTACGAGCAGTACTTC.

This chain joins TRBV19 and TRBJ2-3; 12 bases align to TRBD2. Trimming removed 3 bases from V and 1 base from J; junction bases left unmatched: 14. Per the germline V gene, CDR1 is LNHDA and CDR2 is SQIVND (reference sequence). CDR3 size: 20 residues. CDR3 protein: CASSIRGSSGRAGGTDTQYF. The CDR3 nucleotides are TGTGCCAGTAGTATTAGGGGCTCTAGCGGGAGGGCCGGGGGCACAGATACGCAGTATTTT.

This rearrangement joins TRBV5-1 to TRBJ1-1, with D unclear. Germline V gives CDR1 SGHRS, CDR2 YFSETQ. V gave up 5 bases and J gave up 0 bases, with 11 bases separating them. The CDR3 has 14 residues. The CDR3 DNA reads as TGCGCCAGCAGGACGACGGAGCTGAACACTGAAGCTTTCTTT. Translation: CASRTTELNTEAFF.

This clone appeared a single time. This rearrangement joins TRBV29-1 to TRBJ1-1; 7 bases align to TRBD1. Germline trimming cut 6 bases from V and 4 bases from J; bases unmatched to any gene: 8. Germline CDR1 reads SQVTM; CDR2 reads ANQGSEA. This CDR3 comprises 13 residues. The CDR3 here is CSVEAGGTTEAFF. The CDR3 bases are TGCAGCGTGGAGGCAGGGGGGACCACTGAAGCTTTCTTT.

The rearrangement links TRBV2 to TRBJ1-5; unclear D gene. The V gene lost 2 bases and the J gene lost 3 bases, with 11 bases spanning the gap. CDR3 length equals 15 residues. The germline V gene has CDR1 SNHLY and CDR2 FYNNEI. The CDR3 region is CASSETGEPNQPQHF. In DNA, the CDR3 is TGTGCCAGCAGTGAAACGGGAGAACCCAATCAGCCCCAGCATTTT.

The chain carries TRBV6-5 and TRBJ2-5, with a tentative D call TRBD2 (6 bases). In germline, CDR1 is MNHEY, CDR2 SVGAGI. V gave up 6 bases and J gave up 7 bases, with 21 bases separating them. The CDR3 runs to 15 residues. CDR3 residues: CASSPGLSGTWTQYF. The CDR3 DNA reads as TGTGCCAGCAGCCCGGGACTCTCCGGTACTTGGACCCAGTACTTC.

The chain recombines TRBV29-1 with TRBJ1-2; D unclear. Trimming stripped 6 bases from V and 1 base from J, with 12 bases between. Germline-derived CDR1 and CDR2 are SQVTM and ANQGSEA. The CDR3 has 13 residues. CDR3 loop: CSVGNMINYGYTF. The CDR3 bases are TGCAGCGTAGGTAACATGATTAACTATGGCTACACCTTC.

The chain uses TRBV5-1 and TRBJ1-4, with unresolved D. The CDR3 covers 13 residues. V lost 5 bases, J lost 2 bases, and 7 bases lay in between. The germline V gene has CDR1 SGHRS and CDR2 YFSETQ. This CDR3 is CASRGSTNEKLFF. DNA for the CDR3: TGCGCCAGCAGGGGAAGCACTAATGAAAAACTGTTTTTT.

The genes are TRBV7-2 and TRBJ2-3; D is unresolved. The germline CDR1 and CDR2 sequences are SGHTA and FQGNSA. The CDR3 is made up of 14 amino acids. Trimming shortened V by 2 bases and J by 7 bases, and 13 bases separated the two germline ends. The CDR3 here is CASSLILNQNTQYF. CDR3 in DNA: TGTGCCAGCAGCTTAATTTTGAATCAGAATACGCAGTATTTT.

The chain is built from TRBV7-3 and TRBJ2-7; D call uncertain. The germline V gene has CDR1 SGHTA and CDR2 FQGTGA. The CDR3 length is 14 residues. Trimming took 0 bases from V and 2 from J, leaving 8 bases between them. CDR3 amino acids: CASSLTQRAYEQYF. For the CDR3, the DNA is TGTGCCAGCAGCTTAACCCAGCGTGCCTACGAGCAGTACTTC.

The J gene is TRBJ1-5, the V gene TRBV2, with D unclear. V was shortened by 7 bases and J by 3 bases, with 10 bases between the two germline ends. Germline values: CDR1 SNHLY, CDR2 FYNNEI. This CDR3 is built from 13 residues. The CDR3 nucleotides read TGTGCCAGCACGGACCTCCACAATCAGCCCCAGCATTTT. Protein sequence: CASTDLHNQPQHF. Complete variable domain (other parts from reference TRBV2 and TRBJ1-5): EPEVTQTPSHQVTQMGQEVILRCVPISNHLYFYWYRQILGQKVEFLVSFYNNEISEKSEIFDDQFSVERPDGSNFTLKIRSTKLEDSAMYFCASTDLHNQPQHFGDGTRLSIL.

This chain connects TRBV6-6 to TRBJ1-1, with D unclear. Trimming left V 6 bases short and J 3 bases short, with 11 bases between. Germline V lookup: CDR1 MNHNY, CDR2 SVGAGI (reference sequence). The CDR3 runs 13 residues. This CDR3 is CASSSFTDTEAFF. The CDR3 region has the DNA TGTGCCAGCAGCTCTTTTACGGACACTGAAGCTTTCTTT.

CDR3 amino acids: CASSTGEVKYF. The CDR3 nucleotides read TGTGCCAGCAGTACGGGAGAAGTGAAGTACTTC. The chain uses TRBV6-2 or TRBV6-3 and TRBJ2-5, with D possibly TRBD2 on 6 matching bases. Germline CDR1 MNHEY, CDR2 SVGEGT. The CDR3 totals 11 residues. V was trimmed by 5 bases and J by 12 bases, leaving 13 bases between them.

The chain employs TRBV9 and TRBJ1-1, with 10 bases identical to TRBD1. Germline CDR1 SGDLS, CDR2 YYNGEE. Trimming at V came to 0 bases and at J to 5 bases, leaving 1 base not matched to a gene. This CDR3 has 14 residues. For the CDR3, the DNA is TGTGCCAGCAGCGTAGGGACAGGGGGAACTGAAGCTTTCTTT. It is translated as CASSVGTGGTEAFF.

The CDR3 loop is CASSPLARSSSYEQYF. In DNA, the CDR3 is TGTGCCAGCAGCCCCCTCGCTAGGTCTAGCTCCTACGAGCAGTACTTC. The V call is TRBV11-2, the J call TRBJ2-7; D is ambiguous. The CDR3 consists of 16 residues. Trimming took 5 bases from V and 0 from J, leaving 17 bases between them. From germline, CDR1 is SGHAT and CDR2 FQNNGV.

The chain is built from TRBV24-1 and TRBJ2-1; 8 bases are a match to TRBD2. Losses at the gene ends were 0 bases for V and 6 bases for J; bases not matched to a gene: 6. The CDR3 covers 16 residues. Per germline, CDR1 KGHDR and CDR2 SFDVKD. CDR3 amino acids: CATSDLREGFSNEQFF. In DNA, the CDR3 is TGTGCCACCAGTGATTTGCGGGAGGGCTTTTCCAATGAGCAGTTCTTC.

The chain has TRBV5-1 and TRBJ2-1, with D perhaps matching TRBD2 (5 bases). CDR1 SGHRS and CDR2 YFSETQ come from the germline V gene. CDR3 length equals 17 residues. Trimming pared 0 bases from V and 3 bases from J, leaving 16 bases between. The CDR3: CASSLAPFRGSYNEQFF. CDR3 DNA sequence: TGCGCCAGCAGCTTGGCCCCTTTCCGGGGTAGCTACAATGAGCAGTTCTTC.